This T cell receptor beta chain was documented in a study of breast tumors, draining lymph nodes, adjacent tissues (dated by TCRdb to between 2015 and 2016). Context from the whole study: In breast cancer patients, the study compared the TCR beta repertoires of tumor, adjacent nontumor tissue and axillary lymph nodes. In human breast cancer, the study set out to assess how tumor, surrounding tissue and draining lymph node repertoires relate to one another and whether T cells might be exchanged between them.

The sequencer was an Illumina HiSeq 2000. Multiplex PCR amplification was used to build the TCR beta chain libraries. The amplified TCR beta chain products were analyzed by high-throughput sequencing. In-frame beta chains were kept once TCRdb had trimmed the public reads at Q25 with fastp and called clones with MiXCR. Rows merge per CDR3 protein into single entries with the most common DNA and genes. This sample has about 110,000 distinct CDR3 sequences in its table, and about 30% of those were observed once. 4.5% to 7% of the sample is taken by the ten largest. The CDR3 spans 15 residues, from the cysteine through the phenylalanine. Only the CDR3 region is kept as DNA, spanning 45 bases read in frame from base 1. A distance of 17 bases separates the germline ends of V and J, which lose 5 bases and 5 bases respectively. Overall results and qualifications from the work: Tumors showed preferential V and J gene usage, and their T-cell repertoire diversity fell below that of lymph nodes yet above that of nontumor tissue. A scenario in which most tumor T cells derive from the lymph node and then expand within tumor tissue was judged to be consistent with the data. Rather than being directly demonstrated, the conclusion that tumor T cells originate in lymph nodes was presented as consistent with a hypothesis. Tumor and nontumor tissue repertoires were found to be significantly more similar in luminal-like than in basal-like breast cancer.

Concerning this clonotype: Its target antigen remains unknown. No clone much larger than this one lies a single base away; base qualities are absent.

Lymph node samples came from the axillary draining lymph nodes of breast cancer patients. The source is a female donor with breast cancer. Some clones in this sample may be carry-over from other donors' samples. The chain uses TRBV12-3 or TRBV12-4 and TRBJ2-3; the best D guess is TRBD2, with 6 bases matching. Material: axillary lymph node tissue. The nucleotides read TGTGCCAGCAGTCCGAGTGGGAGGAGTGGAGATACGCAGTATTTT. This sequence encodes CASSPSGRSGDTQYF.